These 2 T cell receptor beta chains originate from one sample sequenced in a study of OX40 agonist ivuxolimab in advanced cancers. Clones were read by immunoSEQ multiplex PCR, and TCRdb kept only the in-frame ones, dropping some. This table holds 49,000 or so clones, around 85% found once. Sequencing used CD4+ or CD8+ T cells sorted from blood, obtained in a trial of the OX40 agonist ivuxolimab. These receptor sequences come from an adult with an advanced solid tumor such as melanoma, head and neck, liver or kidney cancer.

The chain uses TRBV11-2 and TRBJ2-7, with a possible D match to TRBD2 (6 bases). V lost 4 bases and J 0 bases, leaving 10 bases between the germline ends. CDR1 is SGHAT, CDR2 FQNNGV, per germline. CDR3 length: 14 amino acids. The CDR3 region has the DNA TGTGCCAGCAGCTCCCGACTAGACTCCTACGAGCAGTACTTC. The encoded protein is CASSSRLDSYEQYF.

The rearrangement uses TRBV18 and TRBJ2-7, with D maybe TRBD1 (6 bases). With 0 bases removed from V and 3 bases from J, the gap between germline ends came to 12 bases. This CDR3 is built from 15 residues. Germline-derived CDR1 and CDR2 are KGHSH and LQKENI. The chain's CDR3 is CASSPPPGTHYEQYF. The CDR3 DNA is TGTGCCAGCTCACCACCGCCCGGGACACACTACGAGCAGTACTTC.